This T cell receptor (beta chain) was recorded in a study of cytomegalovirus exposure and HLA in healthy donors. General study points: The only immune exposure information that was available was CMV serostatus. Testing in vitro showed a few CMV-associated chains specific for CMV antigens. Most TCR beta V segments were productive about 87% or about 30% of the time in an earlier analysis.

The ends lost 3 bases at V and 5 bases at J; junction bases unmatched: 5. The V gene's germline CDR1 is MGHRA and CDR2 YSYEKL. The CDR3 is 15 amino acids. Use of 60 Vbeta and 13 Jbeta primers characterized the PCR. This table comes from immunoSEQ multiplex PCR, and its TCRdb copy is limited to in-frame clones, with some not included. The sample holds some 150,000 clones, around 75% seen once. A note on this clone: Its antigen is as yet unknown.

This TCR came from a man under 40 in good health and CMV-seronegative. J is TRBJ2-3 and V is TRBV4-1; TRBD1 aligns across 10 bases. The sequenced sample consisted of PBMCs. CDR3 amino acids: CASSHLGQGQDTQYF. DNA of the CDR3: TGCGCCAGCAGCCATTTGGGACAGGGGCAAGATACGCAGTATTTT.